Listed below are T cell receptor beta chains from one sample, sequenced in a study of graft-versus-host responses after intestinal transplantation. The data were produced by immunoSEQ multiplex PCR, yet TCRdb's version contains in-frame clones alone and is incomplete. The profile shows 100,000 or so clones, less than 90% of them singletons. Antigen specificity for these receptors is unknown. Sequenced here: unstimulated CD4+ T cells sorted from spleen or lymph node cells, sampled before transplant. The receptors derive from a human donor who was the organ donor for an intestinal transplant. The CDR3 runs from the conserved cysteine through the conserved F or W. The D gene is left open where the match is weak. Only part of the rows carry a size: once, few, many, or a class if the clone is expanded.

NA TRBJ2-3 TRBV19 NA CASSIGTDTQYF TGTGCCAGTAGTATCGGCACAGATACGCAGTATTTT
NA TRBJ2-3 TRBV7-2 NA CASSRSFTDTQYF TGTGCCAGCAGCCGTTCGTTCACAGATACGCAGTATTTT
NA TRBJ2-2 TRBV5-1 NA CASSLDQGGSRFF TGCGCCAGCAGCTTGGATCAGGGGGGCTCTAGGTTTTTT
NA TRBJ2-7 TRBV28 NA CASGAVGREISYEQYF TGTGCCAGCGGCGCCGTGGGACGCGAAATTTCCTACGAGCAGTACTTC
NA TRBJ2-2 TRBV11-3 TRBD1 CASSLGTALTTDTGELFF TGTGCCAGCAGTTTGGGGACAGCCCTCACGACGGACACCGGGGAGCTGTTTTTT
NA TRBJ1-3 TRBV15 TRBD1 CATSRDIDRVAGNTIYF TGTGCCACCAGCAGAGATATAGACAGGGTGGCTGGAAACACCATATATTTT
NA TRBJ2-1 TRBV5-1 NA CASSLVAGSYNEQFF TGCGCCAGCAGCTTGGTGGCAGGCTCCTACAATGAGCAGTTCTTC
NA TRBJ2-1 TRBV18 TRBD1 CASSPSLRPGQGSYNEQFF TGTGCCAGCTCACCATCATTACGACCGGGACAGGGGTCCTACAATGAGCAGTTCTTC
NA TRBJ1-5 TRBV7-9 NA CASSLDSGNQPQHF TGTGCCAGCAGCTTAGACAGCGGCAATCAGCCCCAGCATTTT
NA TRBJ2-5 TRBV18 NA CASSLQETQYF TGTGCCAGCTCGCTCCAAGAGACCCAGTACTTC
NA TRBJ1-2 TRBV20-1 NA CSAVKYGYTF TGCAGTGCTGTCAAATATGGCTACACCTTC
NA TRBJ2-5 TRBV6-5 NA CASTRGSQRETQYF TGTGCCAGCACCCGGGGGTCACAGCGGGAGACCCAGTACTTC
NA TRBJ2-2 TRBV28 TRBD1 CASSPTGRGELFF TGTGCCAGCAGTCCGACAGGGCGGGGGGAGCTGTTTTTT
NA TRBJ2-1 TRBV29-1 TRBD2 CSVASVTSGGSEQFF TGCAGCGTTGCCTCAGTGACTAGCGGGGGTAGTGAGCAGTTCTTC
NA TRBJ2-5 TRBV14 NA CASSHGGTQYF TGTGCCAGCAGTCACGGAGGGACCCAGTACTTC
once TRBJ2-3 TRBV6-1 NA CASSVQGGNSQYF TGTGCCAGCAGTGTACAGGGGGGGAATTCGCAGTATTTT
NA TRBJ1-4 TRBV6-5 NA CASRNHRAPNEKLFF TGTGCCAGCAGGAATCACAGGGCTCCTAATGAAAAACTGTTTTTT
NA TRBJ2-1 TRBV9 TRBD2 CASSVAGGSYNEQFF TGTGCCAGCAGCGTAGCGGGGGGCTCCTACAATGAGCAGTTCTTC
NA TRBJ1-1 TRBV6-5 NA CASSYSLGTGAGYF TGTGCCAGCAGTTACTCGCTGGGCACGGGCGCGGGGTACTTT
NA TRBJ2-1 TRBV6-1 TRBD2 CATHAGLVFGQFF TGTGCCACCCACGCCGGACTAGTCTTTGGGCAGTTCTTC
NA TRBJ2-1 TRBV5-1 TRBD2 CASSPSSGGGNTYNEQFF TGCGCCAGCAGCCCGTCCTCTGGGGGGGGTAACACCTACAATGAGCAGTTCTTC
NA TRBJ1-2 TRBV19 NA CASSPLGRVYGYTF TGTGCCAGTAGTCCCCTCGGCAGAGTCTATGGCTACACCTTC
NA TRBJ2-7 TRBV11-3 NA CASSLGYPGDEQYF TGTGCCAGCAGCTTAGGGTACCCGGGGGACGAGCAGTACTTC
NA TRBJ1-5 TRBV4-1 NA CASSRGDWQPQHF TGCGCCAGCAGCCGAGGGGATTGGCAGCCCCAGCATTTT
NA TRBJ1-1 TRBV30 NA CAWSAGQTNTEAFF TGTGCCTGGAGCGCTGGACAGACGAACACTGAAGCTTTCTTT
NA TRBJ1-2 TRBV20-1 NA CSAVGVHGYTF TGCAGTGCTGTAGGGGTTCACGGCTACACCTTC
NA TRBJ1-1 TRBV10-2 TRBD1 CASRSRGLTEAFF TGCGCCAGCAGGAGCAGGGGGCTTACTGAAGCTTTCTTT
once TRBJ2-4 TRBV13 TRBD1 CASSMGTASEGAKNIQYF TGTGCCAGCAGCATGGGGACAGCATCCGAAGGGGCCAAAAACATTCAGTACTTC
once TRBJ2-3 TRBV7-8 NA CASSLGGGRGTDTQYF TGTGCCAGCAGCTTAGGAGGGGGTAGGGGGACAGATACGCAGTATTTT
NA TRBJ1-1 TRBV4-1 NA CASSQTAETVNTEAFF TGCGCCAGCAGTCAAACAGCTGAGACGGTGAACACTGAAGCTTTCTTT
NA TRBJ2-3 TRBV5-4 NA CASSSSRSHTQYF TGTGCCAGCAGCTCGTCTAGATCCCACACGCAGTATTTT